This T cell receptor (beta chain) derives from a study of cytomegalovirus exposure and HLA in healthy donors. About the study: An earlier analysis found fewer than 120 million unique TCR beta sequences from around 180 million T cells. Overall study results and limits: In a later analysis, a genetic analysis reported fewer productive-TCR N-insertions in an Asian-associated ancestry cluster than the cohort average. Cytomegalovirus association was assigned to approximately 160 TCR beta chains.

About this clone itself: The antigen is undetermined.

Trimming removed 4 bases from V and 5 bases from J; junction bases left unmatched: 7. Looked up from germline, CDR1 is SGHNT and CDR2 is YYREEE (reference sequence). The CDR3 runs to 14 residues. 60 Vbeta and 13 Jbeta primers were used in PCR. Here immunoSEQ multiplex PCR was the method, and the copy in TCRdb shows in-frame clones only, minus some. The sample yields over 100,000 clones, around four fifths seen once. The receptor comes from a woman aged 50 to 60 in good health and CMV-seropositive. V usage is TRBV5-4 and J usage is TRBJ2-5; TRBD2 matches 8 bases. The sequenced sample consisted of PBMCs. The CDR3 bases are TGTGCCAGCAGCCTCCGGTCTAGCGGGGAGACCCAGTACTTC. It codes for CASSLRSSGETQYF.